Listed below are T cell receptor beta chains from one sample, sequenced in a study of response to subunit inactivated influenza vaccine. TCRdb ran MiXCR on the RT-PCR reads and lists one entry per CDR3 protein. The profile covers about 520,000 distinct CDR3 sequences, with approximately 7.2% appearing a single time and roughly 14% taken by the ten largest. The sequences come from PBMCs from blood, collected roughly 24 months after vaccination. All receptors derive from a man between 50 and 69 years old who received an inactivated influenza vaccine. Each CDR3 is given with its conserved first and last residue. D genes are given only for firm matches. A clone size is listed for some rows: how often the clone was seen (once, few, many), or a class if it is expanded.

TRBV7-2	TRBD1	TRBJ2-7	few	CASSLGFRTGGEQYF	TGTGCCAGCAGCTTAGGGTTCCGGACAGGGGGTGAGCAGTACTTC
TRBV4-3	TRBD1	TRBJ1-4	few	CASSQDSVDRGRPIGEKLFF	TGCGCCAGCAGCCAAGATTCCGTCGACAGGGGGCGCCCGATAGGAGAAAAACTGTTTTTT
TRBV20-1	TRBD1	TRBJ2-1	many	CSASGQGNEQFF	TGCAGTGCCTCAGGACAGGGTAATGAGCAGTTCTTC
TRBV6-5	-	TRBJ2-1	-	CASWAWENEQFF	TGTGCCAGCTGGGCCTGGGAAAATGAGCAGTTCTTC
TRBV4-1	TRBD2	TRBJ2-7	-	CASSQGASGVYEQYF	TGCGCCAGCAGCCAAGGCGCTAGCGGGGTCTACGAGCAGTACTTC
TRBV6-2/TRBV6-3	-	TRBJ2-7	few	CASSYEGSSSYEQYF	TGTGCCAGCAGTTACGAGGGATCCAGCTCCTACGAGCAGTACTTC
TRBV28	-	TRBJ2-7	-	CDSSFQGLGSYEQYF	TGTGACAGCAGTTTCCAGGGTTTGGGATCCTACGAGCAGTACTTC
TRBV10-3	TRBD1	TRBJ1-1	many	CAISWTGTAAEAFF	TGTGCCATCAGCTGGACAGGGACCGCGGCTGAAGCTTTCTTT
TRBV11-2	TRBD1	TRBJ2-3	few	CASSLWPDRVFTDTQYF	TGTGCCAGCAGCTTATGGCCGGACAGGGTATTTACAGATACGCAGTATTTT
TRBV10-3	-	TRBJ2-7	many	CAISESVGSYEQYF	TGTGCCATCAGTGAGTCCGTCGGCTCCTACGAGCAGTACTTC
TRBV20-1	-	TRBJ2-3	-	CSARVGASGGLTDTQYF	TGCAGTGCTAGAGTAGGGGCCTCCGGGGGTCTCACAGATACGCAGTATTTT
TRBV28	TRBD2	TRBJ2-1	-	CASSSLLARQAYNEQFF	TGTGCCAGCAGTTCCCTACTAGCGAGGCAAGCATACAATGAGCAGTTCTTC
TRBV20-1	TRBD1	TRBJ2-7	-	CSARPGQFYEQYF	TGCAGTGCCAGACCGGGACAGTTCTACGAGCAGTACTTC
TRBV10-3	-	TRBJ2-1	-	CAISALADSYNEQFF	TGTGCCATCAGTGCATTAGCAGATTCCTACAATGAGCAGTTCTTC
TRBV10-3	-	TRBJ1-3	few	CAISQTALGNTIYF	TGTGCCATCAGCCAGACAGCTCTTGGAAACACCATATATTTT
TRBV2	TRBD1	TRBJ2-6	few	CASRGVMAGGYPGANVLTF	TGTGCCAGCAGAGGGGTAATGGCAGGGGGCTATCCTGGGGCCAACGTCCTGACTTTC